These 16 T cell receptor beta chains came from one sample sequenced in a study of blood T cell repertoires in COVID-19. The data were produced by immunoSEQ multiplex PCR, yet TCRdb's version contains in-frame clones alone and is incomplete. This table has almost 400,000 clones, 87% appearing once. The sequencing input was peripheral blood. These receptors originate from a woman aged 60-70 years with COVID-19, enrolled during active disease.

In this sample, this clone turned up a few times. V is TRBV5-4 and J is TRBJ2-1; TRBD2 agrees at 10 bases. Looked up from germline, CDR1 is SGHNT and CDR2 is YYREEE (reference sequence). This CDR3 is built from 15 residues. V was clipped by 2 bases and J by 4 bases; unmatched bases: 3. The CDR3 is CASSLLAGLYNEQFF. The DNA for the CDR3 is TGTGCCAGCAGCTTACTAGCGGGGCTTTACAATGAGCAGTTCTTC.

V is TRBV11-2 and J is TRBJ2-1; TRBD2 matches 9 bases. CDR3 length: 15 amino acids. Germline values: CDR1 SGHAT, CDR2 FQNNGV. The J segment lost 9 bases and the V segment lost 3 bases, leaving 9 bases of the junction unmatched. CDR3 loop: CASSLSGGGAVEQFF. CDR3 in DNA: TGTGCCAGCAGCTTGAGTGGCGGGGGGGCCGTTGAGCAGTTCTTC.

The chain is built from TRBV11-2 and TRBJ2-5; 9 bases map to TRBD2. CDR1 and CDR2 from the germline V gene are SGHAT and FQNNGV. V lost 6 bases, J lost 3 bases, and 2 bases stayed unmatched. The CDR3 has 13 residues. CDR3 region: CASSGGGEETQYF. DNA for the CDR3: TGTGCCAGCAGTGGCGGGGGGGAAGAGACCCAGTACTTC.

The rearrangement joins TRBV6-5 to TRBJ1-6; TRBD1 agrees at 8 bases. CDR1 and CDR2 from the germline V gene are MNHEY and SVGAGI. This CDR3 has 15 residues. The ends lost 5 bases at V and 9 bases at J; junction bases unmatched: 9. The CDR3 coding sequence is TGTGCCAGCAGTCGGGCAGGACAGGGAGGTTCACCCCTCCACTTT. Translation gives CASSRAGQGGSPLHF.

CDR3 in DNA: TGTGCCAGCAGTCGACCCGGGACTGCTGTATACGAGCAGTACTTC. This codes for CASSRPGTAVYEQYF. The chain employs TRBV28 and TRBJ2-7; D possibly corresponds to TRBD2 (6 bases). The CDR3 totals 15 residues. The V end lost 5 bases, the J end lost 4 bases, and 18 bases lay between the germline ends. The germline V gene has CDR1 MDHEN and CDR2 SYDVKM.

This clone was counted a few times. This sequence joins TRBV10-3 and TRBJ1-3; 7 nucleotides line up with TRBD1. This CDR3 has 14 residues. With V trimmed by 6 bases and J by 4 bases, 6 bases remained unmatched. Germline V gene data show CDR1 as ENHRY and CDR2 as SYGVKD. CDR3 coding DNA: TGTGCCATCAGCGGGACAGATATCGGAAACACCATATATTTT. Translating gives CAISGTDIGNTIYF.

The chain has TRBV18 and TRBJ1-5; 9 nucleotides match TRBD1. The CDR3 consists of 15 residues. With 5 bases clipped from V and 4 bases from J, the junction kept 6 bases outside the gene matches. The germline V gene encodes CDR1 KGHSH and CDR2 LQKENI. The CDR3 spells CASSSRTGDNQPQHF. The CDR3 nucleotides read TGTGCCAGCTCAAGCCGGACAGGGGATAATCAGCCCCAGCATTTT.

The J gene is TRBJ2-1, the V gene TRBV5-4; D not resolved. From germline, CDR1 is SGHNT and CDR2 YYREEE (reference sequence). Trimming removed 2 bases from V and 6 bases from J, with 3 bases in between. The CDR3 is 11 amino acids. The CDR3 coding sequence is TGTGCCAGCAGCTTAGCCAATGAGCAGTTCTTC. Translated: CASSLANEQFF.

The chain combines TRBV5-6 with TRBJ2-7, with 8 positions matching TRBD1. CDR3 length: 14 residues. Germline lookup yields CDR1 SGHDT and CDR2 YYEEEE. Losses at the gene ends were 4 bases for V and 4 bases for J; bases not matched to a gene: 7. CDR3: CASSQYRGRYEQYF. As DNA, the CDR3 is TGTGCCAGCAGCCAGTACAGGGGGAGGTACGAGCAGTACTTC.

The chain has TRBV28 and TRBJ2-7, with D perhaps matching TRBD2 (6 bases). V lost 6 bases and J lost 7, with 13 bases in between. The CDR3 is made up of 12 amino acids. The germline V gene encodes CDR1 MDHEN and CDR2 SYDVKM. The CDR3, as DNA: TGTGCCAGCAGACGTAGCCGGGGGGAGCAGTACTTC. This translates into CASRRSRGEQYF.

CDR3 residues: CASTNRAGGNTEAFF. The CDR3 region has the DNA TGTGCCAGTACAAACCGGGCAGGGGGCAACACTGAAGCTTTCTTT. This chain uses TRBV19 with TRBJ1-1; 8 bases map to TRBD1. Germline CDR1 is LNHDA and CDR2 is SQIVND (reference sequence). This CDR3 region has 15 residues. The J segment lost 2 bases and the V segment lost 7 bases, leaving 9 bases of the junction unmatched.

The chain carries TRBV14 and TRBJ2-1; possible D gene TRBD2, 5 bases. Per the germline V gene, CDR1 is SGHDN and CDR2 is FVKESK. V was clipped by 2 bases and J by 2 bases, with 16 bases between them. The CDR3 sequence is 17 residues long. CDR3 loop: CASSQSFGGRAYNEQFF. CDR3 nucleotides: TGTGCCAGCAGCCAATCGTTTGGAGGTAGAGCCTACAATGAGCAGTTCTTC. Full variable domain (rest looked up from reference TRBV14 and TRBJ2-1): EAGVTQFPSHSVIEKGQTVTLRCDPISGHDNLYWYRRVMGKEIKFLLHFVKESKQDESGMPNNRFLAERTGGTYSTLKVQPAELEDSGVYFCASSQSFGGRAYNEQFFGPGTRLTVL.

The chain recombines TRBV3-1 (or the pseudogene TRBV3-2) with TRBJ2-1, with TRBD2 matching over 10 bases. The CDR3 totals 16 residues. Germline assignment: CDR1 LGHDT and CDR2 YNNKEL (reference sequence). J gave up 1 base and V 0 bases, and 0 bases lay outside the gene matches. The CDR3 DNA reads TGTGCCAGCAGCCAAGAAGCGGGGGGGTCCTACAATGAGCAGTTCTTC. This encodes CASSQEAGGSYNEQFF.

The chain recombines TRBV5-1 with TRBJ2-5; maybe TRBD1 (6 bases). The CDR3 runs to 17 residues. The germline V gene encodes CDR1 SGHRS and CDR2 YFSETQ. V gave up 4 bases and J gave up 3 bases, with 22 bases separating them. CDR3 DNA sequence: TGCGCCAGCAGCGTTGGCGATTCCGGTCCAGGGGAAGAGACCCAGTACTTC. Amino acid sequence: CASSVGDSGPGEETQYF. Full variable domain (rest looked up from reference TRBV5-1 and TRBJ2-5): KAGVTQTPRYLIKTRGQQVTLSCSPISGHRSVSWYQQTPGQGLQFLFEYFSETQRNKGNFPGRFSGRQFSNSRSEMNVSTLELGDSALYLCASSVGDSGPGEETQYFGPGTRLLVL.

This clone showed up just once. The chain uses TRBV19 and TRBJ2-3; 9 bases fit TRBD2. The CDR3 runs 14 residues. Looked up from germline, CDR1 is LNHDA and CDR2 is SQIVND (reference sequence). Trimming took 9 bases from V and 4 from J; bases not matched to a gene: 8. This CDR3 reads CASRVGGGADTQYF. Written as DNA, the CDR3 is TGTGCCAGCAGGGTTGGCGGGGGGGCAGATACGCAGTATTTT.

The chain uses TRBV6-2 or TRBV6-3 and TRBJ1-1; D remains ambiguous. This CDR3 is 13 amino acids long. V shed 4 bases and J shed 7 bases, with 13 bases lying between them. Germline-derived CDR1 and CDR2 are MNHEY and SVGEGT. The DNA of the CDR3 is TGTGCCAGCAGTTCTAGGCGGTGGATTGAAGCTTTCTTT. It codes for CASSSRRWIEAFF.